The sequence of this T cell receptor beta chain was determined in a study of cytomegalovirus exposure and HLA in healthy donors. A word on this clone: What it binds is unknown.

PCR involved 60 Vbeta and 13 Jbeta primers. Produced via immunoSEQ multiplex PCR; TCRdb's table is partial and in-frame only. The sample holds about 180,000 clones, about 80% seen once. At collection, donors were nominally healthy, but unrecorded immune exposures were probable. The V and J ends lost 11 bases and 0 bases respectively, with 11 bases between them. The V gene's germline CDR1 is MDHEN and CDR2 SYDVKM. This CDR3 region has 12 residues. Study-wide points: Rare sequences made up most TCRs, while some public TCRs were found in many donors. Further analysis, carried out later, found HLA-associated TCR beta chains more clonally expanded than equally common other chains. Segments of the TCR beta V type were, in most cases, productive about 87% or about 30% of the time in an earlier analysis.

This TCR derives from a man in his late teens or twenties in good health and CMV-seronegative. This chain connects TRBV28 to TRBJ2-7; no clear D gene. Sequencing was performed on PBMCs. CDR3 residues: CAGGASSYEQYF. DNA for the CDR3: TGTGCCGGCGGAGCCAGCTCCTACGAGCAGTACTTC. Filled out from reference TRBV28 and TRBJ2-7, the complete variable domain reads DVKVTQSSRYLVKRTGEKVFLECVQDMDHENMFWYRQDPGLGLRLIYFSYDVKMKEKGDIPEGYSVSREKKERFSLILESASTNQTSMYLCAGGASSYEQYFGPGTRLTVT.